A selection of T cell receptor beta chains follows, all from one sample in a study of shared T cell receptors in the human thymus. The table came from immunoSEQ multiplex PCR; TCRdb's copy has only in-frame clones and leaves some out. The table lists around 730,000 clones, 80% to 90% of them singletons. These data were also reused for a study on human thymus T cells.

The sequencing sample was made of thymocytes. The receptors were sampled from a girl in the first two years of life with a congenital heart defect. Each CDR3 is given with its conserved first and last residue. The order of the fields is D gene, clone size, V gene, J gene, CDR3 protein, CDR3 DNA. D genes are given only for firm matches. Only some rows state a clone size, as once, few, many or a class for expanded clones.

TRBD1	-	TRBV4-2	TRBJ1-1	CASSPLPIDRVPRNTEAFF	TGTGCCAGCAGCCCCTTACCAATAGACAGGGTTCCTAGGAACACTGAAGCTTTCTTT
-	once	TRBV7-4	TRBJ1-1	CASSLEAGDMNTEAFF	TGTGCCAGCAGCTTAGAGGCGGGGGACATGAACACTGAAGCTTTCTTT
TRBD2	-	TRBV7-2	TRBJ2-1	CASSSTSGGGPNYNEQFF	TGTGCCAGCAGCTCCACTAGCGGGGGAGGTCCTAACTACAATGAGCAGTTCTTC
-	-	TRBV29-1	TRBJ1-2	CSVEDLSLSYTF	TGCAGCGTTGAAGATCTAAGTTTAAGCTACACCTTC
TRBD2	-	TRBV6-1	TRBJ2-3	CASSEWLAGGPSTDTQYF	TGTGCCAGCAGTGAATGGCTAGCGGGGGGACCTAGCACAGATACGCAGTATTTT
-	-	TRBV19	TRBJ1-2	CASSPWAYQNYGYTF	TGTGCCAGTAGTCCCTGGGCCTATCAGAACTATGGCTACACCTTC
-	-	TRBV7-9	TRBJ1-5	CASSPPSSNQPQHF	TGTGCCAGCAGCCCCCCGAGTAGCAATCAGCCCCAGCATTTT
-	once	TRBV4-1	TRBJ2-7	CASSQVGVSYEQYF	TGCGCCAGCAGCCAAGTTGGAGTCTCCTACGAGCAGTACTTC
TRBD1	-	TRBV6-1	TRBJ2-3	CASSEKWGTGIRFDTQYF	TGTGCCAGCAGTGAAAAGTGGGGGACAGGGATTCGATTTGATACGCAGTATTTT
-	few	TRBV9	TRBJ1-1	CASSHRTEGTEAFF	TGTGCCAGCAGCCATCGAACGGAGGGCACTGAAGCTTTCTTT
TRBD1	-	TRBV25-1	TRBJ2-5	CASSTLTGGPTYQETQYF	TGTGCCAGCAGTACTCTTACAGGGGGCCCGACGTACCAAGAGACCCAGTACTTC
-	-	TRBV10-2	TRBJ2-1	CASRETIGIFNEQFF	TGCGCCAGCAGAGAGACCATTGGCATTTTTAATGAGCAGTTCTTC
TRBD1	-	TRBV9	TRBJ2-2	CASSTGQGTGELFF	TGTGCCAGCAGCACGGGACAGGGCACCGGGGAGCTGTTTTTT
TRBD1	-	TRBV15	TRBJ1-3	CATSRDLLGSLAGGYGNTIYF	TGTGCCACCAGCAGAGATCTATTGGGATCTCTCGCAGGGGGCTATGGAAACACCATATATTTT
-	once	TRBV5-1	TRBJ1-5	CASSLGQHQPQHF	TGCGCCAGCAGCTTGGGACAGCACCAGCCCCAGCATTTT
-	-	TRBV6-1	TRBJ2-4	CASGPIHRIKNIQYF	TGTGCCAGCGGGCCGATCCACAGAATCAAAAACATTCAGTACTTC
-	-	TRBV4-1	TRBJ1-2	CASSPSSGTLYGYTF	TGCGCCAGCAGCCCATCCTCCGGGACACTCTATGGCTACACCTTC
-	-	TRBV6-5	TRBJ2-3	CASSHPGSDTQYF	TGTGCCAGCAGTCACCCGGGGTCAGATACGCAGTATTTT
-	-	TRBV5-5	TRBJ1-1	CASSSLPGNTEAFF	TGTGCCAGCAGCTCTCTTCCAGGTAACACTGAAGCTTTCTTT
-	-	TRBV27	TRBJ1-6	CASSSTVLWGLGDNSPLHF	TGTGCCAGCAGTTCAACCGTCCTATGGGGGCTTGGGGATAATTCACCCCTCCACTTT
-	-	TRBV27	TRBJ2-3	CASSLKLTDTQYF	TGTGCCAGCAGCCTCAAACTAACAGATACGCAGTATTTT
TRBD2	-	TRBV7-2	TRBJ2-7	CASSSRLRGVPYEQYF	TGTGCCAGCAGCTCGCGTCTACGGGGGGTTCCCTACGAGCAGTACTTC
-	-	TRBV19	TRBJ1-4	CASSPHYGAGKLFF	TGTGCCAGTAGTCCCCACTATGGGGCCGGTAAACTGTTTTTT
-	few	TRBV5-1	TRBJ1-5	CASSPGTPLKNQPQHF	TGCGCCAGCAGCCCCGGGACTCCCCTTAAGAATCAGCCCCAGCATTTT
TRBD1	-	TRBV9	TRBJ1-2	CASSTGPDRGPLHNYGYTF	TGTGCCAGCAGCACCGGCCCGGACAGGGGGCCCCTCCATAACTATGGCTACACCTTC
-	-	TRBV27	TRBJ1-5	CASSPSRGAQHF	TGTGCCAGCAGTCCATCGCGGGGGGCCCAGCATTTT
TRBD1	-	TRBV4-1	TRBJ2-6	CASSPGWGQGWSGANVLTF	TGCGCCAGCAGCCCAGGGTGGGGACAGGGCTGGTCTGGGGCCAACGTCCTGACTTTC
-	-	TRBV28	TRBJ1-5	CASSLTPNRERGKQPQHF	TGTGCCAGCAGTTTAACCCCCAACAGGGAGAGGGGAAAACAGCCCCAGCATTTT
-	-	TRBV28	TRBJ1-1	CASRVSSRRVAFF	TGTGCCAGCCGAGTTAGTTCTCGGAGGGTGGCTTTCTTT
TRBD1	-	TRBV7-9	TRBJ1-6	CASSFFLGRQGDNSPLHF	TGTGCCAGCAGCTTTTTTCTAGGGCGACAGGGGGATAATTCACCCCTCCACTTT
-	-	TRBV5-1	TRBJ2-7	CASSPIGVGPYEQYF	TGCGCCAGCAGCCCGATCGGGGTAGGGCCCTACGAGCAGTACTTC
TRBD2	-	TRBV11-3	TRBJ2-1	CASSLTYTNGGDYNEQFF	TGTGCCAGCAGCTTGACCTACACCAATGGGGGGGACTACAATGAGCAGTTCTTC
TRBD2	-	TRBV5-1	TRBJ2-7	CASRGREGKDEQYF	TGCGCCAGCAGGGGGAGGGAGGGAAAGGACGAGCAGTACTTC
-	few	TRBV2	TRBJ1-1	CASSGAVNTEAFF	TGTGCCAGCAGTGGGGCAGTTAACACTGAAGCTTTCTTT
-	-	TRBV13	TRBJ2-7	CASSPGIRYEQYF	TGTGCCAGCAGCCCAGGGATACGCTACGAGCAGTACTTC
TRBD1	-	TRBV4-2	TRBJ1-2	CASSQEGLGQGQANYGYTF	TGTGCCAGCAGCCAAGAGGGGTTAGGACAGGGCCAGGCTAACTATGGCTACACCTTC
TRBD1	-	TRBV7-4	TRBJ2-5	CASSSQGGEETQYF	TGTGCCAGCAGTTCCCAAGGGGGCGAGGAGACCCAGTACTTC
-	-	TRBV2	TRBJ1-3	CASSDFSLWGSPASGNTIYF	TGTGCCAGCAGTGATTTTTCTCTTTGGGGCAGCCCGGCCTCTGGAAACACCATATATTTT
-	-	TRBV29-1	TRBJ1-1	CSVYVRWAFF	TGCAGCGTTTACGTCAGGTGGGCTTTCTTT
TRBD2	-	TRBV27	TRBJ2-3	CASSSNLCGTSGGEVTDTQYF	TGTGCCAGCAGTTCAAACCTTTGTGGGACTAGCGGCGGGGAAGTGACAGATACGCAGTATTTT
TRBD1	-	TRBV27	TRBJ1-1	CASSIYRGEAFF	TGTGCCAGCAGTATCTACAGGGGGGAAGCTTTCTTT